This T cell receptor (beta chain) was recovered during a study of T-cell memory formation after mild COVID-19. V lost 2 bases, J lost 4 bases, and 5 bases stayed unmatched. Germline V gene sequence: CDR1 ENHRY, CDR2 SYGVKD. The CDR3 spans 15 residues. MiXCR was run by TCRdb on the 5' RACE reads, yielding one entry per CDR3 protein. The sample includes approximately 580,000 distinct CDR3 sequences, about 20% of them seen just once. Sequencing was done on a sample of PBMCs or a T cell subset sorted from them (not recorded which). The receptor's source is an adult woman who had mild COVID-19 (a few samples of this study predate the infection). Cell type and time point are not known. The V call is TRBV10-3, the J call TRBJ2-3; 8 nucleotides agree with TRBD1. The CDR3 is CAISEPGGHADTQYF. CDR3 DNA sequence: TGTGCCATCAGTGAGCCAGGGGGCCACGCAGATACGCAGTATTTT.